This T cell receptor (beta chain) was captured in a study of blood T cell repertoires in COVID-19. Looking at the study overall: Italy, Spain and the United States were the sources of the convalescent and acute COVID-19 samples.

Per the study methods: Estimated nucleated cell counts came from reference gene primer amplification. Libraries were prepared by immunoSEQ multiplex PCR; TCRdb keeps only in-frame clonotypes and omits some of them. Clone size and the V and J calls come from that table; the DNA yielded D and trimming. The sample consists of roughly 200,000 clones, roughly 86% of them appearing once. Participants came from some 26 US areas, aged roughly 18 to 95 years. Participant reports of clinical history set cohort assignment. The CDR3 spans 15 residues. Germline lookup yields CDR1 MNHEY and CDR2 SVGAGI. Trimming pared 5 bases from V and 3 bases from J, leaving 16 bases between.

The receptor's source is a man aged 35 to 55 with acute COVID-19. The sample taken for sequencing was PBMCs or T cells enriched from blood (not recorded which). V usage is TRBV6-5 and J usage is TRBJ1-2; D might be TRBD1 (6 bases). Here the CDR3 DNA reads TGTGCCAGCAGTAGATACAGGGCGTACGACTATGGCTACACCTTC. Encoded protein: CASSRYRAYDYGYTF.